The rows below give T cell receptor beta chains drawn from one sample of a study of shared T cell receptors in the human thymus. This table comes from immunoSEQ multiplex PCR, and its TCRdb copy is limited to in-frame clones, with some not included. The sample shows hundreds of thousands of clones, 88% of them seen only once. This same sample was also taken into another study, of human thymus T cells.

The specimen sequenced was thymocytes. The receptors originated from a boy under two years old with a congenital heart defect. CDR3s include the opening cysteine and the closing phenylalanine or tryptophan. The order of the fields is J gene, D gene, clone size, V gene, CDR3 protein, CDR3 DNA. A D gene is named only where the DNA matches it firmly. Clone size is stated in some rows and not others, as once, few, many or a class when expanded.

TRBJ2-7,NA,NA,TRBV27,CASSLSRDSYEQYF,TGTGCCAGCAGTCTTAGCAGGGACTCCTACGAGCAGTACTTC
TRBJ1-5,NA,NA,TRBV19,CASSPDFGQPQHF,TGTGCCAGTAGTCCCGACTTCGGGCAGCCCCAGCATTTT
TRBJ2-5,NA,NA,TRBV5-1,CASSLTARYQETQYF,TGCGCCAGCAGCCTAACGGCCAGGTACCAAGAGACCCAGTACTTC
TRBJ1-1,NA,NA,TRBV4-3,CASSQDGTSENTEAFF,TGCGCCAGCAGTCAAGACGGGACATCGGAGAACACTGAAGCTTTCTTT
TRBJ1-5,NA,few,TRBV2,CASSEGAPPPRAAYNQPQHF,TGTGCCAGCAGTGAAGGAGCCCCCCCACCGAGGGCAGCCTACAATCAGCCCCAGCATTTT
TRBJ2-3,TRBD2,NA,TRBV9,CASSVVAGNTDTQYF,TGTGCCAGCAGCGTAGTAGCGGGAAACACAGATACGCAGTATTTT
TRBJ2-1,TRBD1,NA,TRBV10-1,CASSRGQDYNEQFF,TGCGCCAGCAGTCGGGGACAGGATTACAATGAGCAGTTCTTC
TRBJ2-3,TRBD2,NA,TRBV2,CASTEGTSLSDTQYF,TGTGCCAGCACCGAAGGGACTAGCTTGTCAGATACGCAGTATTTT
TRBJ1-3,NA,NA,TRBV4-1,CASRGPSSGNTIYF,TGCGCCAGCAGGGGCCCCAGCTCTGGAAACACCATATATTTT
TRBJ2-4,NA,NA,TRBV2,CASRYSGVGKNIQYF,TGTGCCAGCAGATACTCGGGAGTCGGCAAAAACATTCAGTACTTC
TRBJ1-2,TRBD1,NA,TRBV19,CASSGPGTGTPNYGYTF,TGTGCCAGTAGTGGTCCCGGGACAGGGACACCTAACTATGGCTACACCTTC
TRBJ2-3,TRBD2,NA,TRBV4-1,CASSQKGLAGDPSTDTQYF,TGCGCCAGCAGCCAGAAGGGACTAGCGGGAGACCCTAGCACAGATACGCAGTATTTT
TRBJ2-5,TRBD1,once,TRBV14,CASSFGQGKLETQYF,TGTGCCAGCAGCTTTGGACAGGGGAAGTTGGAGACCCAGTACTTC
TRBJ2-6,NA,NA,TRBV2,CASQGSGANILTF,TGTGCCAGCCAGGGGTCTGGGGCCAACATCCTGACTTTC
TRBJ1-1,NA,NA,TRBV14,CASSRWGGRAFF,TGTGCCAGCAGCCGGTGGGGGGGGAGGGCTTTCTTT
TRBJ2-7,NA,NA,TRBV19,CASSPKPGKNPYEQYF,TGTGCCAGTAGTCCAAAGCCGGGGAAAAACCCCTACGAGCAGTACTTC
TRBJ2-7,TRBD2,once,TRBV5-1,CASSCLAGENEQYF,TGCGCCAGCAGCTGCCTAGCGGGAGAGAACGAGCAGTACTTC
TRBJ2-7,TRBD2,NA,TRBV27,CASSTRYTSGPAYEQYF,TGTGCCAGCAGTACCCGCTATACTAGCGGTCCTGCCTACGAGCAGTACTTC
TRBJ2-1,TRBD2,NA,TRBV4-3,CASSQDGTSGRAKSSYNEQFF,TGCGCCAGCAGCCAAGACGGGACTAGCGGGAGGGCGAAAAGCTCCTACAATGAGCAGTTCTTC
TRBJ1-5,NA,NA,TRBV15,CATSSNRATGPHF,TGTGCCACCAGCAGTAATCGTGCGACAGGACCGCATTTT
TRBJ1-2,NA,NA,TRBV11-2,CASSSAGVANYGYTF,TGTGCCAGCAGCTCCGCGGGGGTGGCTAACTATGGCTACACCTTC
TRBJ2-7,NA,NA,TRBV4-3,CASSQGWVAGMATRYEQYF,TGCGCCAGCAGCCAAGGGTGGGTGGCGGGAATGGCCACTCGATACGAGCAGTACTTC
TRBJ2-1,NA,NA,TRBV7-2,CASSLGRQGLSYNEQFF,TGTGCCAGCAGCTTAGGTCGGCAGGGACTCTCCTACAATGAGCAGTTCTTC
TRBJ2-3,NA,NA,TRBV27,CASSLRDKDTQYF,TGTGCCAGCAGTCTACGGGACAAAGATACGCAGTATTTT
TRBJ2-3,TRBD1,NA,TRBV2,CASSEGQGARDDTDTQYF,TGTGCCAGCAGTGAGGGGCAGGGGGCACGGGACGACACAGATACGCAGTATTTT
TRBJ2-1,NA,NA,TRBV6-5,CASSPVGSAYNEQFF,TGTGCCAGCAGCCCGGTCGGGTCGGCTTACAATGAGCAGTTCTTC
TRBJ2-6,TRBD2,few,TRBV4-2,CASSQVPTSGTSGANVLTF,TGTGCCAGCAGCCAAGTACCGACTAGCGGGACCTCTGGGGCCAACGTCCTGACTTTC
TRBJ2-3,NA,NA,TRBV5-1,CASSPPGQRSGTDTQYF,TGCGCCAGCAGCCCACCCGGACAGCGGAGCGGCACAGATACGCAGTATTTT
TRBJ1-1,TRBD1,NA,TRBV30,CAWTRTGTGGEAFF,TGTGCCTGGACTAGAACCGGGACAGGGGGGGAAGCTTTCTTT
TRBJ1-2,NA,NA,TRBV11-3,CASSFGRDPDGYTF,TGTGCCAGCAGCTTTGGGCGGGATCCGGATGGCTACACCTTC
TRBJ1-5,NA,few,TRBV19,CASSMALGPQHF,TGTGCCAGTAGTATGGCCCTTGGGCCCCAGCATTTT
TRBJ2-5,TRBD1,NA,TRBV7-6,CASSSRTGEETQYF,TGTGCCAGCAGCTCCCGGACAGGGGAAGAGACCCAGTACTTC
TRBJ2-3,NA,once,TRBV14,CASSPTVPTDTQYF,TGTGCCAGCAGCCCGACAGTCCCCACAGATACGCAGTATTTT
TRBJ2-1,NA,NA,TRBV5-1,CASAGGPTHNEQFF,TGCGCCAGCGCCGGAGGGCCTACTCACAATGAGCAGTTCTTC
TRBJ2-5,TRBD1,NA,TRBV27,CASSKTSTGSGETQYF,TGTGCCAGCAGTAAAACCTCGACAGGGAGTGGAGAGACCCAGTACTTC
TRBJ2-7,TRBD2,NA,TRBV4-1,CASSQEVRLAVYEQYF,TGCGCCAGCAGCCAAGAAGTTCGGCTAGCGGTCTACGAGCAGTACTTC
TRBJ2-2,TRBD2,NA,TRBV9,CASSGRGLAASNTGELFF,TGTGCCAGCAGCGGAAGGGGACTAGCTGCATCGAACACCGGGGAGCTGTTTTTT
TRBJ2-7,TRBD2,NA,TRBV2,CAGTSGRSYEQYF,TGTGCCGGGACTAGCGGGAGGAGCTACGAGCAGTACTTC
TRBJ2-2,NA,once,TRBV4-3,CASSQALGRGTGELFF,TGCGCCAGCAGCCAAGCCCTGGGCCGGGGGACCGGGGAGCTGTTTTTT
TRBJ2-5,TRBD2,NA,TRBV5-4,CASSLLREGLQETQYF,TGTGCCAGCAGCTTGTTGCGGGAGGGCCTCCAAGAGACCCAGTACTTC
TRBJ2-3,NA,once,TRBV27,CASKSTRQPRFYTQYF,TGTGCCAGCAAATCCACTCGACAGCCTAGATTCTATACGCAGTATTTT
TRBJ1-2,NA,NA,TRBV30,CAWSVRTDTLYSYTF,TGTGCCTGGAGTGTAAGAACGGACACCCTCTATAGCTACACCTTC
TRBJ2-3,TRBD2,NA,TRBV20-1,CSASPGTSVF,TGCAGTGCTAGTCCCGGGACTAGCGTATTT
TRBJ2-7,TRBD2,NA,TRBV6-5,CASSYSKAGVAHEQYF,TGTGCCAGCAGTTACTCGAAAGCGGGAGTCGCCCACGAGCAGTACTTC
TRBJ1-5,TRBD1,once,TRBV27,CASSWTGQSQPQHF,TGTGCCAGCAGTTGGACAGGGCAGAGTCAGCCCCAGCATTTT
TRBJ2-1,NA,NA,TRBV4-3,CASSQDLQVSYNEQFF,TGCGCCAGCAGCCAAGATTTACAGGTCTCCTACAATGAGCAGTTCTTC
TRBJ1-1,NA,NA,TRBV30,CAWLSGRGNTEAFF,TGTGCCTGGCTCTCAGGGCGGGGGAACACTGAAGCTTTCTTT
TRBJ2-7,TRBD2,NA,TRBV4-1,CASSLDLGLAGDEQYF,TGCGCCAGCAGCCTTGACTTAGGACTAGCGGGAGACGAGCAGTACTTC
TRBJ2-5,NA,NA,TRBV2,CASTSRGPSGIRETQYF,TGTGCCAGCACCTCCAGGGGGCCTAGCGGGATTCGAGAGACCCAGTACTTC
TRBJ2-1,TRBD2,NA,TRBV6-1,CASSPRLAGDNEQFF,TGTGCCAGCAGTCCCCGACTAGCGGGAGATAATGAGCAGTTCTTC
TRBJ1-4,NA,NA,TRBV18,CASSPGSVTNEKLFF,TGTGCCAGCTCACCAGGGAGCGTGACTAATGAAAAACTGTTTTTT
TRBJ2-1,TRBD2,NA,TRBV12-5,CASGLVRLDRTSGRSGSYNEQFF,TGTGCTAGTGGTTTGGTACGATTAGATCGCACTAGCGGGAGGTCTGGGTCCTACAATGAGCAGTTCTTC
TRBJ1-1,NA,NA,TRBV25-1,CASSDSTGTGPMNTEAFF,TGTGCCAGCAGTGACTCGACAGGAACGGGGCCCATGAACACTGAAGCTTTCTTT
TRBJ2-5,NA,NA,TRBV6-5,CASSYARGQETQYF,TGTGCCAGCAGTTACGCCAGGGGCCAAGAGACCCAGTACTTC
TRBJ2-3,TRBD1,NA,TRBV5-4,CASSVGQGTDTQYF,TGTGCCAGCAGCGTCGGACAGGGGACAGATACGCAGTATTTT
TRBJ2-5,TRBD2,once,TRBV7-2,CASSPRTSGRDAETQYF,TGTGCCAGCAGCCCACGGACTAGCGGGAGGGATGCAGAGACCCAGTACTTC
TRBJ2-7,TRBD1,NA,TRBV4-2,CASSQVGDSSYEQYF,TGTGCCAGCAGCCAAGTCGGGGACAGCTCCTACGAGCAGTACTTC
TRBJ1-2,NA,NA,TRBV7-9,CASSLLTHDYGYTF,TGTGCCAGCAGCTTACTGACTCATGACTATGGCTACACCTTC
TRBJ2-3,TRBD2,NA,TRBV4-2,CASSPREGPGDTQYF,TGTGCCAGCAGCCCCCGGGAGGGCCCCGGAGATACGCAGTATTTT
TRBJ2-7,TRBD2,NA,TRBV30,CAWRPAGGLMDEQYF,TGTGCCTGGAGGCCAGCGGGAGGTTTGATGGACGAGCAGTACTTC